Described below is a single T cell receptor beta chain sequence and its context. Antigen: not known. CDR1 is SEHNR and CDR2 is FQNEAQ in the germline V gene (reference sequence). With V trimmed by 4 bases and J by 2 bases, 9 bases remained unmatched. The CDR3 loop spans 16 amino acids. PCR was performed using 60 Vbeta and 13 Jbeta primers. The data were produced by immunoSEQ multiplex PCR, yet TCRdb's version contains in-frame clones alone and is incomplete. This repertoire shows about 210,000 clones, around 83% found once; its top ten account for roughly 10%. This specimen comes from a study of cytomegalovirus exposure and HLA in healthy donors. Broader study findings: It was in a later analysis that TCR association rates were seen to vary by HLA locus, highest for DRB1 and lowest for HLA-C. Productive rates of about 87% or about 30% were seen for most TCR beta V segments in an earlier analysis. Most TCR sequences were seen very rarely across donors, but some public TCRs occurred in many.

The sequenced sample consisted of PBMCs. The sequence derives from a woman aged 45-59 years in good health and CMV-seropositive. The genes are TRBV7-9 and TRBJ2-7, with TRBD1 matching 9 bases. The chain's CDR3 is CASSSSTGTGTYEQYF. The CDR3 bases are TGTGCCAGCAGCTCTAGTACCGGGACAGGGACCTACGAGCAGTACTTC. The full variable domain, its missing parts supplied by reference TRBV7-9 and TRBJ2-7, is DTGVSQNPRHKITKRGQNVTFRCDPISEHNRLYWYRQTLGQGPEFLTYFQNEAQLEKSRLLSDRFSAERPKGSFSTLEIQRTEQGDSAMYLCASSSSTGTGTYEQYFGPGTRLTVT.